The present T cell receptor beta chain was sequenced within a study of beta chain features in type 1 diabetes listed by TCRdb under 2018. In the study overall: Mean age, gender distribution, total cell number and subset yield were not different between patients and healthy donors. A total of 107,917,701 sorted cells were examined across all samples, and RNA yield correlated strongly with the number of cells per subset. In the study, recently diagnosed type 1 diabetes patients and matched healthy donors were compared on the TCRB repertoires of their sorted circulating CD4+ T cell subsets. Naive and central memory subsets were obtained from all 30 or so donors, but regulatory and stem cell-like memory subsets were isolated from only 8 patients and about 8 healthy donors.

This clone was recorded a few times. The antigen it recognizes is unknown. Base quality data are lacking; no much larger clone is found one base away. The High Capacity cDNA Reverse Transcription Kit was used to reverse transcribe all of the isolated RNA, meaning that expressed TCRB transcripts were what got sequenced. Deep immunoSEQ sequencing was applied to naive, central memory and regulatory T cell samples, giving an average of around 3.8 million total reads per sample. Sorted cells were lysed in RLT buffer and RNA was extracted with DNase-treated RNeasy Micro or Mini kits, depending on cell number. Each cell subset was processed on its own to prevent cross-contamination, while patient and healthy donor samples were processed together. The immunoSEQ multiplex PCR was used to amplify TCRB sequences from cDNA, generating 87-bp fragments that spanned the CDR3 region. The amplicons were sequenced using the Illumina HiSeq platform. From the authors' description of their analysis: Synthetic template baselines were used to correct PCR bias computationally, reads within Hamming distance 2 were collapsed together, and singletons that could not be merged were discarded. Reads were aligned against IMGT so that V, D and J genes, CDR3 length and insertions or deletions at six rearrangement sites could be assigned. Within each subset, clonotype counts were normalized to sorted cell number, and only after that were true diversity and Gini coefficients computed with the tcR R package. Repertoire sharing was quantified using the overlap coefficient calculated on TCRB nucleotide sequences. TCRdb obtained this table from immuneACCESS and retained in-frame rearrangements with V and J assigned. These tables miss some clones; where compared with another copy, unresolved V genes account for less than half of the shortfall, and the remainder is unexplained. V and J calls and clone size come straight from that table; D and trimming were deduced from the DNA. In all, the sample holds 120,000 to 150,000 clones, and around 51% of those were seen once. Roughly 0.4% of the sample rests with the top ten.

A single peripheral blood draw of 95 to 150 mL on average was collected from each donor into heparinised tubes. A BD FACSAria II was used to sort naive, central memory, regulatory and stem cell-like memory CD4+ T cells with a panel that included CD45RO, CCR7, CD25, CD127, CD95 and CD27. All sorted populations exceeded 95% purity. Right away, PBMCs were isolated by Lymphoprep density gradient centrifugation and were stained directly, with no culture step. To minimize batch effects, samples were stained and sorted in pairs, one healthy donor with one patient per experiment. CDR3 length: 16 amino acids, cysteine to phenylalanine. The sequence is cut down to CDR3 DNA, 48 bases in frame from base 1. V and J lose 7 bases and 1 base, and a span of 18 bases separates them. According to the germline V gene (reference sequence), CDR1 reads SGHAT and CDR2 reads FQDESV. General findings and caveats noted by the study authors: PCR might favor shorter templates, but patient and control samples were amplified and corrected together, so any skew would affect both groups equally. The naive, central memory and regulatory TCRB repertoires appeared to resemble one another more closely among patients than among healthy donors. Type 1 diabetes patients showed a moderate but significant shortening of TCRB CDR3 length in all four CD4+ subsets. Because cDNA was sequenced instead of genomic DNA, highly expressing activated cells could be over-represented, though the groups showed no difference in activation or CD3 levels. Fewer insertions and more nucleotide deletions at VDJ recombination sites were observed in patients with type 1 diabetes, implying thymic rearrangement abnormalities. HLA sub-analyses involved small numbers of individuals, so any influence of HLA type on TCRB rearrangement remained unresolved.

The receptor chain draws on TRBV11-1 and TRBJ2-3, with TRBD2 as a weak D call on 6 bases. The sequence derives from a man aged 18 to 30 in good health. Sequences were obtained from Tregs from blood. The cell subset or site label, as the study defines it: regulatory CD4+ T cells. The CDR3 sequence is CASTPRWEEGTDTQYF. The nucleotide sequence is TGTGCCAGCACCCCCCGGTGGGAGGAAGGCACAGATACGCAGTATTTT.